The rows below give T cell receptor beta chains drawn from one sample of a study of radiotherapy plus CTLA-4 blockade in lung cancer. Repertoires were generated with immunoSEQ multiplex PCR, while TCRdb's copy carries only in-frame clones and drops some. The table lists about 59,000 clones, around 68% of them singletons, with about 8% in the top ten. Sequenced material: peripheral blood, taken from a patient treated with radiotherapy plus ipilimumab. These receptors originate from a human donor with non-small cell lung cancer whose response to radiotherapy plus ipilimumab could not be evaluated. CDR3s include the opening cysteine and the closing phenylalanine or tryptophan. The D gene is left open where the match is weak. Clone size is given for some rows only: seen once, a few or many times, or a class if the clone is expanded.

size,D,J,V,DNA,CDR3
-,-,TRBJ2-1,TRBV6-7,TGTGCCAGCAGTTACGCTGGGCAGATTGGCGAGTACACCTCCTACAATGAGCAGTTCTTC,CASSYAGQIGEYTSYNEQFF
once,TRBD1,TRBJ1-1,TRBV7-6,TGTGCCAGCAGGGGGGGGACAGGGGGCCGAGGCACTGAAGCTTTCTTT,CASRGGTGGRGTEAFF
few,TRBD2,TRBJ2-5,TRBV28,TGTGCCAGCAGTTTAATCGGGACTAGTGTACAGACCCAGTACTTC,CASSLIGTSVQTQYF
-,-,TRBJ1-1,TRBV5-1,TGCGCCAGCAGCTTGAGGGGTCTTGGTGGGACTGAAGCTTTCTTT,CASSLRGLGGTEAFF
-,TRBD1,TRBJ2-3,TRBV27,TGTGCCAGCAGTTCTGGACAGGGCGGCCAGTATTTT,CASSSGQGGQYF
-,TRBD2,TRBJ2-7,TRBV18,TGTGCCAGCTCACCAAGGACTAGGGATTCAGAGCAGTACTTC,CASSPRTRDSEQYF
-,TRBD1,TRBJ1-2,TRBV5-1,TGCGCCAGCAGCTTGCTACCGGACAGGGGGCGAGGCTACACCTTC,CASSLLPDRGRGYTF
-,-,TRBJ1-1,TRBV11-2,TGTGCCAGCAGCTGGCGTAGGGGGAAAGGAGCCACTGAAGCTTTCTTT,CASSWRRGKGATEAFF
few,TRBD1,TRBJ2-1,TRBV6-1,TGTGCCAGCCAGGGACAGTTGTTAGTCAATGAGCAGTTCTTC,CASQGQLLVNEQFF
few,-,TRBJ2-3,TRBV14,TGTGCCAGCAGCCAAGGTGATAGCGTGGAGTATTTT,CASSQGDSVEYF
once,TRBD2,TRBJ2-5,TRBV9,TGTGCCAGCAGCGTAGGAGCTAGCGGGGACGTACAAGAGACCCAGTACTTC,CASSVGASGDVQETQYF
once,TRBD1,TRBJ1-2,TRBV7-8,TGTGCCAGCAGCTCGGGACAGCCCCTCTATGGCTACACCTTC,CASSSGQPLYGYTF
-,TRBD2,TRBJ2-7,TRBV28,TGTGCCAGCAGTTTGGGTAGCGGGGGGGCCTCCTACGAGCAGTACTTC,CASSLGSGGASYEQYF
-,-,TRBJ2-1,TRBV28,TGTGCCAGCAGGGCAGGGGATAGCTCCTACAATGAGCAGTTCTTC,CASRAGDSSYNEQFF